This T cell receptor beta chain was recovered during a study of human T cells and chemical hapten exposure. Whole-study findings and limits: Among TCRs, those above 1 in 1000 frequency were unaffected by DPC sensitization. Relative to control repertoires, expanded TCRs gave rise to significantly more large CDR3 similarity clusters.

Time point noted: patch test 2, 6 weeks after DPC sensitization. Indicated treatment: therapeutic diphenylcyclopropenone sensitization with weekly scalp DPC. Blood collection took place prior to placing each patch test. Between the trimmed V and J ends, which lost 2 bases and 1 base, there was a span of 11 bases. Germline loops: CDR1 MDHEN, CDR2 SYDVKM. The CDR3 is 15 residues long. Separate cDNA molecules received unique molecular identifiers, which the library attached to them. Each CDR3 protein is one row after TCRdb ran MiXCR on the RACE reads. The sample lists under 90,000 distinct CDR3 sequences; 6.5% to 10% were seen once. This clonotype was seen ten or more times. Its antigen is undetermined.

This chain joins TRBV28 and TRBJ1-1; D gene ambiguous. This sequence originates from a woman aged 50 to 60 with alopecia areata. Some clones in this sample may be carry-over from other donors' samples. The sequencing used whole blood, collected in connection with sensitization to the hapten diphenylcyclopropenone (DPC). Here the CDR3 reads CASSLVPGSNTEAFF. Written as DNA, the CDR3 is TGTGCCAGCAGTTTAGTACCAGGCTCGAACACTGAAGCTTTCTTT.